One TCR beta chain is described in this entry. The sample belongs to a study of CXCR3-negative and CXCR3-positive naive CD8 T cells. The CDR3 loop spans 15 amino acids. CDR1 is SGHTA and CDR2 is FQGNSA in the germline V gene. Preparation of TRB cDNA libraries relied on 5' RACE carrying UMI labels. TCRdb derives one entry per CDR3 protein from the 5' RACE reads, leaving out DNA. The listing contains about 81,000 distinct CDR3 sequences. The sample taken for sequencing was naive CXCR3- CD8+ T cells from blood. Stated subset: CD45RO-CCR7+CD27+CD95- naive CD8+ T cells lacking CXCR3 (TNR3-). This TCR came from a human donor in good health. Some clones in this sample may be carry-over from other donors' samples. The chain uses TRBV7-2 and TRBJ2-1. The chain's CDR3 is CASSSRPYLYNEQFF.